These 2 T cell receptor beta chains came from one sample sequenced in a study of CD8 T cells in ankylosing spondylitis. One entry per CDR3 protein, called by TCRdb with MiXCR from the 5' RACE reads. The sample includes more than 250,000 distinct CDR3 sequences, around a tenth of them seen just once. Sequencing input: blood, either unsorted or a sorted T cell fraction (not recorded which). These TCRs come from a female donor with ankylosing spondylitis or in good health (not recorded which).

This clonotype has at least ten counts. The J gene is TRBJ1-4, the V gene TRBV6-7; D possibly corresponds to TRBD1 (6 bases). TRBV6-7 has ORF status, its function being uncertain. This CDR3 is built from 18 residues. Trimming left V 5 bases short and J 7 bases short, with 26 bases between. The CDR3: CASSLGTQPAVVCEKLFF. The DNA for the CDR3 is TGTGCCAGCAGTCTAGGGACACAACCCGCGGTAGTATGTGAAAAACTGTTTTTT.

A note on this clonotype: A clone one base away is much larger, so this may be a read error. Since no conserved phenylalanine or tryptophan closes the CDR3, a read error is the likely cause. The chain recombines TRBV10-3 with TRBJ2-2; TRBD1 matches at 8 bases. The V gene end was trimmed by 7 bases and the J gene end by 6 bases; junction bases not matched to a gene: 4. Germline CDR1 and CDR2: ENHRY and SYGVKD. CDR3 size: 13 residues. CDR3 bases: TGTGCCATCAATCCACAGGGGGCCGGGGAGCTGTTTCTT. Protein: CAINPQGAGELFL.